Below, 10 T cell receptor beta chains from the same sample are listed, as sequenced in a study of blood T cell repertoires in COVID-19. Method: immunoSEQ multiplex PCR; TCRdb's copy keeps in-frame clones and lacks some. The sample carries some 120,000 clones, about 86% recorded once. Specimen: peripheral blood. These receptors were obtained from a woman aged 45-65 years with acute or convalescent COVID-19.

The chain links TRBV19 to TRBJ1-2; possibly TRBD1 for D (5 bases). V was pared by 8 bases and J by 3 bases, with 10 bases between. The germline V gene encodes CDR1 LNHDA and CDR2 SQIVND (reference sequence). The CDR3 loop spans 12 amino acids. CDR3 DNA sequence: TGTGCCAGTGGAGGGGAATACTATGGCTACACCTTC. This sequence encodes CASGGEYYGYTF.

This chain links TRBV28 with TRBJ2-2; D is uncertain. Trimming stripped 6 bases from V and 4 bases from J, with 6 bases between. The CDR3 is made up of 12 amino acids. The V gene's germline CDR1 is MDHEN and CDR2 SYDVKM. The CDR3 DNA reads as TGTGCCAGCAGGATAGTCACCGGGGAGCTGTTTTTT. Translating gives CASRIVTGELFF.

CDR3 loop: CASSLRSYTGELFF. CDR3 nucleotides: TGTGCCAGCAGTTTACGAAGCTACACCGGGGAGCTGTTTTTT. V usage is TRBV28 and J usage is TRBJ2-2; D is undetermined. CDR1 and CDR2 (germline): MDHEN, SYDVKM. The CDR3 is 14 amino acids. The ends were cut back, 2 bases at V and 3 bases at J, with 7 bases in the middle.

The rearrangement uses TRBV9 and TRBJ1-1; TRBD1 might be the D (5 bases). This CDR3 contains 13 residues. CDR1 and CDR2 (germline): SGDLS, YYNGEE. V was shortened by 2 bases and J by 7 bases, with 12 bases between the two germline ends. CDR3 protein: CASSVQVGGEAFF. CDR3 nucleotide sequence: TGTGCCAGCAGCGTTCAGGTGGGGGGTGAAGCTTTCTTT.

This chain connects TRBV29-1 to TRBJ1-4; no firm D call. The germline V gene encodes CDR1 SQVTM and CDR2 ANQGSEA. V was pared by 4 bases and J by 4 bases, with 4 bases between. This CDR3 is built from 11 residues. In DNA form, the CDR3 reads TGCAGCGTTGGCTATAATGAAAAACTGTTTTTT. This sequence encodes CSVGYNEKLFF. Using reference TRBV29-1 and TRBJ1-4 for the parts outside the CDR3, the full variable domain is SAVISQKPSRDICQRGTSLTIQCQVDSQVTMMFWYRQQPGQSLTLIATANQGSEATYESGFVIDKFPISRPNLTFSTLTVSNMSPEDSSIYLCSVGYNEKLFFGSGTQLSVL.

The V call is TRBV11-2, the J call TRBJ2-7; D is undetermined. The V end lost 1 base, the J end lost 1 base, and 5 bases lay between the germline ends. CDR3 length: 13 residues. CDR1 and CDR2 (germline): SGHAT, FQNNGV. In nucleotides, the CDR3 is TGTGCCAGCAGCTTAGTCATGTCCTACGAGCAGTACTTC. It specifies CASSLVMSYEQYF. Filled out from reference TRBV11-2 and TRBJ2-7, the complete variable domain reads EAGVAQSPRYKIIEKRQSVAFWCNPISGHATLYWYQQILGQGPKLLIQFQNNGVVDDSQLPKDRFSAERLKGVDSTLKIQPAKLEDSAVYLCASSLVMSYEQYFGPGTRLTVT.

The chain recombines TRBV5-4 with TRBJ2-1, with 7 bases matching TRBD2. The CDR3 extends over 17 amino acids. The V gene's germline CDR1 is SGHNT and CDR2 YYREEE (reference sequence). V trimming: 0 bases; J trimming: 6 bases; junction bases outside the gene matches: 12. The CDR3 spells CASSLVSGEPPGNEQFF. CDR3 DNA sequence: TGTGCCAGCAGCTTGGTGAGCGGGGAGCCCCCAGGCAATGAGCAGTTCTTC.

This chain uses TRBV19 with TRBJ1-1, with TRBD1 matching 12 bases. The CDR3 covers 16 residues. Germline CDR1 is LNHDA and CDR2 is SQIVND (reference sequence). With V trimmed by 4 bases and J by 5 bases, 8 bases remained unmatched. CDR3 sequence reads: CASSTSRDRGLTEAFF. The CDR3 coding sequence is TGTGCCAGTAGTACCTCACGGGACAGGGGGCTTACTGAAGCTTTCTTT.

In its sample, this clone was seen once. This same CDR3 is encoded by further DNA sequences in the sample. DNA of the CDR3: TGCAGCTGTAGACAGGGGGGCGAACAGTTCTTC. Its protein is CSCRQGGEQFF. J is TRBJ2-1 and V is TRBV29-1, with 9 positions matching TRBD1. J lost 13 bases, V lost 8 bases, and 9 bases had no gene match. The germline gives CDR1 SQVTM, CDR2 ANQGSEA. The CDR3 totals 11 residues.

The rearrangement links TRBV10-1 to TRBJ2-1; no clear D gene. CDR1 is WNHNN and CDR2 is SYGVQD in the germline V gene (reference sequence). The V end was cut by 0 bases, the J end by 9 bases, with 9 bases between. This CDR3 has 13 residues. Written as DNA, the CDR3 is TGCGCCAGCAGTGAGTCGAGCAAAGTTGAGCAGTTCTTC. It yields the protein CASSESSKVEQFF.